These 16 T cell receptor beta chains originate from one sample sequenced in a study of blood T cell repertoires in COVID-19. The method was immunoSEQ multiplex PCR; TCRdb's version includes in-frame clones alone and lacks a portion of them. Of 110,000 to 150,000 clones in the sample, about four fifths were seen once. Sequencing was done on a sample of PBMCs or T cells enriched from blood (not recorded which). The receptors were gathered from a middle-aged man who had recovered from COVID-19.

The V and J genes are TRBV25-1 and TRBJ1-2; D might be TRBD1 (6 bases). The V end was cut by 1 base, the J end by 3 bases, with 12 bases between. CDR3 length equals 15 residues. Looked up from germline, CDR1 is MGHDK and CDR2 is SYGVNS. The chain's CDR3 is CASSESRGAYYGYTF. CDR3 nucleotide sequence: TGTGCCAGCAGTGAATCCCGGGGGGCTTACTATGGCTACACCTTC.

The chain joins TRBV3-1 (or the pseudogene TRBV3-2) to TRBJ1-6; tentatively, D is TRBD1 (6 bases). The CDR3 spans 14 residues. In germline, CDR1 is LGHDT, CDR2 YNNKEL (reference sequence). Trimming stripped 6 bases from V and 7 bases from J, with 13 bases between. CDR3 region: CASRSQGSNSPLHF. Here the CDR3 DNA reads TGTGCCAGCAGAAGCCAGGGGTCGAATTCACCCCTCCACTTT.

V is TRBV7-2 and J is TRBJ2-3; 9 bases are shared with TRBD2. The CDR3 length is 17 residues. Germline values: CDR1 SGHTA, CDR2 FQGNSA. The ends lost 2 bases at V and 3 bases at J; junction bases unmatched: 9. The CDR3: CASSLMASGARTDTQYF. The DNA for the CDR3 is TGTGCCAGCAGCTTAATGGCTAGCGGGGCCAGGACAGATACGCAGTATTTT.

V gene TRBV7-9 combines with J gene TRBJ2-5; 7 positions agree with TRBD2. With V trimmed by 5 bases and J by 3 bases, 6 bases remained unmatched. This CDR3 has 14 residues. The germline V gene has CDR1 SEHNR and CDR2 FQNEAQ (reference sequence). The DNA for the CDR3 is TGTGCCAGCAGCCCTTGGGAGGGCAAAGAGACCCAGTACTTC. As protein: CASSPWEGKETQYF.

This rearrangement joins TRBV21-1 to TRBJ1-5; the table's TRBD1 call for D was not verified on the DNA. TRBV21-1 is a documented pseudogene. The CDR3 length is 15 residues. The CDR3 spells CASSIPRQALQPQHF. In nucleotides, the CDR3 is TGTGCCAGCAGCATACCCCGACAGGCCCTCCAGCCCCAGCATTTT.

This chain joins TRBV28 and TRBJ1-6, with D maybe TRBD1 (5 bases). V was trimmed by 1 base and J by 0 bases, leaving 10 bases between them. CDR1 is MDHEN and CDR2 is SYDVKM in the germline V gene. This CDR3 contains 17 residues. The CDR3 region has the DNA TGTGCCAGCAGTTTATCAGGGCTCAGCTCCTATAATTCACCCCTCCACTTT. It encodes CASSLSGLSSYNSPLHF.

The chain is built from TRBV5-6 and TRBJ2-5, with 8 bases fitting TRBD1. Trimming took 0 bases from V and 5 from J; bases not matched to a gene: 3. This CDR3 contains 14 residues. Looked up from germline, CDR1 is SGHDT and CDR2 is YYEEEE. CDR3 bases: TGTGCCAGCAGCTTGGGACAGGGGTGGGAGACCCAGTACTTC. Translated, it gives CASSLGQGWETQYF.

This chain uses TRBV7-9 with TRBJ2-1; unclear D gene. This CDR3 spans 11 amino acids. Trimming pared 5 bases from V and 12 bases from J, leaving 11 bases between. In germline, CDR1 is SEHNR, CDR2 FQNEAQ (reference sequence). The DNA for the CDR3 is TGTGCCAGCAGCGTCGAGGTGGGGCAGTTCTTC. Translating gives CASSVEVGQFF.

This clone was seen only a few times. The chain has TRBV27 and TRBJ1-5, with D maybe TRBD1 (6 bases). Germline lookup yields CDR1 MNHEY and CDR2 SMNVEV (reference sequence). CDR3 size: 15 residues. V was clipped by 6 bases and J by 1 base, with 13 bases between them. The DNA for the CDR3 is TGTGCCAGCAGCCCTTTTACAGGGAGCAATCAGCCCCAGCATTTT. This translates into CASSPFTGSNQPQHF.

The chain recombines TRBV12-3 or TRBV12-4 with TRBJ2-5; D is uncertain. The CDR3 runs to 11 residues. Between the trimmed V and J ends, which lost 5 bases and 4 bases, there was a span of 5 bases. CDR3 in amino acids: CASSNGETQYF. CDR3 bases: TGTGCCAGCAGTAACGGAGAGACCCAGTACTTC.

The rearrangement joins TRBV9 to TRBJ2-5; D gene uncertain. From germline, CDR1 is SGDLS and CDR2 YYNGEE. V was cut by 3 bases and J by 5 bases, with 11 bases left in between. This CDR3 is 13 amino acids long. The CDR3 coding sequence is TGTGCCAGCAGCGCCGACAATGCGGAGACCCAGTACTTC. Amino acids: CASSADNAETQYF.

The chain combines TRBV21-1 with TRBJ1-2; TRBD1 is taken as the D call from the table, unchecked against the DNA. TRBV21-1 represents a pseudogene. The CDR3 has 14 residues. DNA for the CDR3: TGTGCCAGCAGCAAAGGTGACAGGGCCTATGGCTACACCTTC. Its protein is CASSKGDRAYGYTF.

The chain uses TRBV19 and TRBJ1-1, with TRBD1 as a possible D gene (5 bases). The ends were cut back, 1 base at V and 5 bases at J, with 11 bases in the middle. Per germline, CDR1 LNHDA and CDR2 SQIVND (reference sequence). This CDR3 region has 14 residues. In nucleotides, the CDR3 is TGTGCCAGTAGTATAGCCTCCCAGGGAACTGAAGCTTTCTTT. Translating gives CASSIASQGTEAFF.

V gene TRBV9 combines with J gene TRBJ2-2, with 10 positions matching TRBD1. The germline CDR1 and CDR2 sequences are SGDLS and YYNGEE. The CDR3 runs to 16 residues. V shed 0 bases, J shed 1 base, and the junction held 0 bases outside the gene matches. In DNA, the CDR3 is TGTGCCAGCAGCGTAGGGACAGGGGGGAACACCGGGGAGCTGTTTTTT. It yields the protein CASSVGTGGNTGELFF.

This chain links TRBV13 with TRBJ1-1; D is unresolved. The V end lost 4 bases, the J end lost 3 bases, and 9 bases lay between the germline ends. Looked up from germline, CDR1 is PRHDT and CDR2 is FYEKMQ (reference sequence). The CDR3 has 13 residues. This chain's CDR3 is CASSWNEDTEAFF. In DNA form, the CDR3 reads TGTGCCAGCAGCTGGAATGAGGACACTGAAGCTTTCTTT.

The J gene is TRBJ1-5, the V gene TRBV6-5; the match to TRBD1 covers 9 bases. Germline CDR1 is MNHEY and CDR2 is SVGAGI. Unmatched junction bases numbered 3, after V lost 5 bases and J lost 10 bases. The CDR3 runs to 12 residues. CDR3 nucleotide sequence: TGTGCCAGCAGTACAACAGGGGGCCCCCAGCATTTT. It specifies CASSTTGGPQHF.